This T cell receptor beta chain was found in a study of shared clonotypes between healthy human individuals. Across the study: Donors had three CD4 naive, three CD4 memory, two CD8 naive and one CD8 memory plate apiece.

Germline V gene lookup returns CDR1 MNHNY and CDR2 SVGAGI (reference sequence). The CDR3 has 13 amino acids. Trimming removed 2 bases from V and 6 bases from J; junction bases left unmatched: 1. Clones were sequenced by immunoSEQ multiplex PCR, and TCRdb holds only the in-frame ones, with some missing. The table has 2 million to 2.5 million clones, approximately 94% seen once. About this clone itself: The antigen is not known. The sample carries other DNA sequences with the same CDR3.

Study-level results: What naive subsets generally showed was a larger estimated richness than memory subsets showed.

The J gene is TRBJ1-2, the V gene TRBV6-6; 9 bases agree with TRBD1. Sequencing was carried out using naive CD4+ T cells sorted from blood. As for subset: CD45RA+ positively selected. This clonotype was sampled from a young man in good health. The CDR3 loop is CASSYRTGDGYTF. In DNA, the CDR3 is TGTGCCAGCAGTTACAGGACAGGGGATGGCTACACCTTC.